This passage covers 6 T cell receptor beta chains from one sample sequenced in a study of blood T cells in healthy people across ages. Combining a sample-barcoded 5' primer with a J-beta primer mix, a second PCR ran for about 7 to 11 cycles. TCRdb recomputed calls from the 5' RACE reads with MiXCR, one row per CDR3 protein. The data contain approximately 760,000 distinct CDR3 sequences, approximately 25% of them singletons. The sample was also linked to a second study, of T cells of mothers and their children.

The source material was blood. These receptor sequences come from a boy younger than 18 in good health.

CDR3 loop: CSAQQGASYEQYF. The CDR3 DNA sequence: TGCAGTGCTCAACAGGGGGCGTCCTACGAGCAGTACTTC. The genes are TRBV20-1 and TRBJ2-7; 9 bases are a match to TRBD1. The V gene end was trimmed by 5 bases and the J gene end by 1 base; junction bases not matched to a gene: 3. This CDR3 contains 13 residues. Germline V CDR1 and CDR2: DFQATT, SNEGSKA (reference sequence).

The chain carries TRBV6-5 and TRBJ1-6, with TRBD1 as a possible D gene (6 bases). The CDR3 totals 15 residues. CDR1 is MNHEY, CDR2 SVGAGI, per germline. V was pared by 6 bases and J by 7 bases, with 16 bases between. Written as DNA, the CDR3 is TGTGCCAGCAGAGCGGGGGGCCGGGGCAATTCACCCCTCCACTTT. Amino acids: CASRAGGRGNSPLHF.

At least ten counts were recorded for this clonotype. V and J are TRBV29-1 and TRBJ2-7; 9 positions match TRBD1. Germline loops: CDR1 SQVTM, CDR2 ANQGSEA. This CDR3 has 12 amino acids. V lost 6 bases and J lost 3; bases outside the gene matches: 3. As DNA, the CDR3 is TGCAGCGTGGGACAGGGAAACTACGAGCAGTACTTC. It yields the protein CSVGQGNYEQYF.

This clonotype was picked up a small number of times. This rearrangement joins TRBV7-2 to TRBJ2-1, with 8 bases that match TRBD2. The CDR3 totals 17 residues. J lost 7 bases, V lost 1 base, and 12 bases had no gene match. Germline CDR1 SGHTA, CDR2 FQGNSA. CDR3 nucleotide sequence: TGTGCCAGCAGCTTAGAAAGAGGAACTAGCGGTAGTAATGAGCAGTTCTTC. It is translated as CASSLERGTSGSNEQFF.

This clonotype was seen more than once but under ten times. Here the CDR3 DNA reads TGCAGCGCATCACCCGGACAGAGCCGTGGGGGCTACACCTTC. Protein: CSASPGQSRGGYTF. V usage is TRBV29-1 and J usage is TRBJ1-2; tentative D call: TRBD1 (6 bases). Germline V gene sequence: CDR1 SQVTM, CDR2 ANQGSEA. This CDR3 has 14 amino acids. Trimming took off 7 bases at V and 8 bases at J, with 23 bases between the two ends.

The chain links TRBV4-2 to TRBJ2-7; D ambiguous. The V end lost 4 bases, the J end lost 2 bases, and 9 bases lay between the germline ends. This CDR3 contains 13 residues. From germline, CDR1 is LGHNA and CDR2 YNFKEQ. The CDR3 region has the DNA TGTGCCAGCAGCCCCCCTCACACCTACGAGCAGTACTTC. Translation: CASSPPHTYEQYF.